Shown below are 12 T cell receptor beta chains from a single sample sequenced in a study of T-cell memory formation after mild COVID-19 (dated by TCRdb to about 2021). Preparation of the library involved 5' RACE. Sequencing relied on an Illumina NovaSeq 6000. Through fastp at Q25 and MiXCR, TCRdb rebuilt clones from the public reads, retaining in-frame beta chains. Rows are combined by CDR3 protein, so each entry shows the most common genes and DNA. The sample records 150,000 or so distinct CDR3 sequences, 13% to 15% of which are singletons. The ten largest clones capture 14% of the sample. The sequencing input was PBMCs or a T cell subset sorted from them (not recorded which). All receptors come from an adult woman who had mild COVID-19 (a few samples of this study predate the infection). The sample titles of this study are shuffled in the database, so cell type and time point are left out; the donor was told from shared clones.

The V and J genes are TRBV9 and TRBJ2-3; 7 bases match TRBD1. Germline CDR1 is SGDLS and CDR2 is YYNGEE. The trim removed 4 bases at V and 6 bases at J, leaving 8 bases unmatched. This CDR3 comprises 14 residues. The CDR3 loop is CASSPRTGQDTQYF. The DNA of the CDR3 is TGTGCCAGCAGCCCTCGGACAGGTCAGGATACGCAGTATTTT.

This clonotype was counted only a few times. The chain couples TRBV20-1 to TRBJ2-1; 8 nucleotides line up with TRBD2. Germline V CDR1 and CDR2: DFQATT, SNEGSKA (reference sequence). This CDR3 is 14 amino acids long. V trimming: 5 bases; J trimming: 7 bases; junction bases outside the gene matches: 10. The CDR3 DNA reads TGCAGTGCTTTAACGGGACTAGTGATTAATGAGCAGTTCTTC. The encoded protein is CSALTGLVINEQFF.

This clonotype was detected a few times. The gene calls are TRBV5-6 and TRBJ2-3, with D perhaps TRBD1 (5 bases). This CDR3 is built from 18 residues. Trimming removed 0 bases from V and 6 bases from J, with 23 bases in between. Germline V lookup: CDR1 SGHDT, CDR2 YYEEEE. CDR3 loop: CASSLGGRKKLSGDTQYF. CDR3 sequence (DNA): TGTGCCAGCAGCTTGGGGGGTCGCAAGAAGCTCTCAGGGGATACGCAGTATTTT.

V is TRBV11-2 and J is TRBJ2-7; D not resolved. Germline CDR1 is SGHAT and CDR2 is FQNNGV. The CDR3 is 14 residues long. Trimming took 5 bases from V and 4 from J, leaving 15 bases between them. CDR3 DNA sequence: TGTGCCAGCAGCAAATTGCGACGCATGTACGAGCAGTACTTC. Translated, it gives CASSKLRRMYEQYF.

The sample holds a few counts of this clonotype. The rearrangement uses TRBV6-2 or TRBV6-3 and TRBJ1-1, with 7 bases that match TRBD1. The CDR3 loop spans 16 amino acids. The J segment lost 1 base and the V segment lost 2 bases, leaving 7 bases of the junction unmatched. Germline lookup yields CDR1 MNHEY and CDR2 SVGEGT. CDR3 protein: CASSYTQGQPNTEAFF. In nucleotides, the CDR3 is TGTGCCAGCAGTTACACGCAGGGACAGCCGAACACTGAAGCTTTCTTT.

This clonotype was found a few times. The chain employs TRBV5-6 and TRBJ2-5; possibly TRBD1 for D (5 bases). V lost 2 bases to trimming and J lost 3 bases, with 17 bases between them. The germline gives CDR1 SGHDT, CDR2 YYEEEE. This CDR3 region has 16 residues. In DNA form, the CDR3 reads TGTGCCAGCAGCTTCCTGACAGTTACCGAAAAAGAGACCCAGTACTTC. Amino acid sequence: CASSFLTVTEKETQYF.

With regard to this clonotype: Mismatch with germline at one junction end may stem from a read error. V usage is TRBV7-9 and J usage is TRBJ2-7; no reliable D call. Per germline, CDR1 SEHNR and CDR2 FQNEAQ (reference sequence). This CDR3 has 10 amino acids. CDR3 protein: CDSSSDEQYF. CDR3 sequence (DNA): TGTGACAGCAGCTCGGACGAGCAGTACTTC. Filled out from reference TRBV7-9 and TRBJ2-7, the complete variable domain reads DTGVSQNPRHKITKRGQNVTFRCDPISEHNRLYWYRQTLGQGPEFLTYFQNEAQLEKSRLLSDRFSAERPKGSFSTLEIQRTEQGDSAMYLCDSSSDEQYFGPGTRLTVT.

This clonotype was observed a handful of times. The V gene is TRBV4-2, the J gene TRBJ2-3; D gene uncertain. The CDR3 is 17 residues long. V was trimmed by 0 bases and J by 1 base, leaving 14 bases between them. The V gene's germline CDR1 is LGHNA and CDR2 YNFKEQ. The CDR3 here is CASSQDGLGQGTDTQYF. The CDR3 region has the DNA TGTGCCAGCAGCCAAGATGGCTTAGGCCAAGGCACAGATACGCAGTATTTT.

This clonotype was observed many times. This chain links TRBV3-1 with TRBJ1-2; D not resolved. Germline-derived CDR1 and CDR2 are LGHDT and YNNKEL (reference sequence). CDR3 length: 14 residues. Trimming removed 1 base from V and 1 base from J, with 7 bases in between. This chain's CDR3 is CASSQGDYNYGYTF. The CDR3 DNA is TGTGCCAGCAGCCAAGGGGATTATAACTATGGCTACACCTTC.

The rearrangement joins TRBV7-3 to TRBJ1-2, with D tentatively TRBD1 (5 bases). Germline V gene sequence: CDR1 SGHTA, CDR2 FQGTGA. V lost 0 bases to trimming and J lost 2 bases, with 13 bases between them. The CDR3 consists of 16 residues. The CDR3 spells CASSLTGQTSNYGYTF. CDR3 in DNA: TGTGCCAGCAGCTTAACGGGGCAGACAAGCAACTATGGCTACACCTTC.

The chain recombines TRBV4-1 with TRBJ2-7, with a weak D call TRBD1 (6 bases). V gave up 2 bases and J gave up 2 bases, with 16 bases separating them. CDR3 length equals 16 residues. CDR1 is MGHRA and CDR2 is YSYEKL in the germline V gene. CDR3 sequence: CASSQPFRGATYEQYF. The DNA of the CDR3 is TGCGCCAGCAGCCAACCTTTCAGGGGCGCTACCTACGAGCAGTACTTC.

This clonotype was observed a handful of times. The rearrangement links TRBV7-3 to TRBJ2-2; no definite D call. Germline V gene sequence: CDR1 SGHTA, CDR2 FQGTGA. The V end lost 0 bases, the J end lost 6 bases, and 5 bases lay between the germline ends. The CDR3 has 13 amino acids. CDR3 sequence (DNA): TGTGCCAGCAGCTTAACCACAGCCGGGGAGCTGTTTTTT. Its protein product is CASSLTTAGELFF. Full variable domain (outside the CDR3, taken from reference TRBV7-3 and TRBJ2-2): GAGVSQTPSNKVTEKGKYVELRCDPISGHTALYWYRQSLGQGPEFLIYFQGTGAADDSGLPNDRFFAVRPEGSVSTLKIQRTERGDSAVYLCASSLTTAGELFFGEGSRLTVL.